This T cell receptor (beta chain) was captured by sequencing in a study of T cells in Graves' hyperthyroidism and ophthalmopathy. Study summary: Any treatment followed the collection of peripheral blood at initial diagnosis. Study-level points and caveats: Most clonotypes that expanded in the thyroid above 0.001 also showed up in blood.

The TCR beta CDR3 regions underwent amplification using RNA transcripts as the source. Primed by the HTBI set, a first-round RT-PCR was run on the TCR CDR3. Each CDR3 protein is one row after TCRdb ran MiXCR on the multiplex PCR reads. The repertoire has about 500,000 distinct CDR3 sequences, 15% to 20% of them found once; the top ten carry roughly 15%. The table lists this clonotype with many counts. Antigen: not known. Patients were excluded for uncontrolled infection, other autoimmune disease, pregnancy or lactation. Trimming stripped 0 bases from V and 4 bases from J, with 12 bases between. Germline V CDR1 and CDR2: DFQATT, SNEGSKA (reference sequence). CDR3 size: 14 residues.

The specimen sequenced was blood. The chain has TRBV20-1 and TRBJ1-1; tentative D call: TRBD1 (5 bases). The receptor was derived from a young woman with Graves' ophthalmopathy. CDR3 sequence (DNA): TGCAGTGCTAGAGATCGCAGAGGGGTCACTGAAGCTTTCTTT. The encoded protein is CSARDRRGVTEAFF.